The 14 T cell receptor beta chains presented below share a single source sample, sequenced in a study of control samples from healthy donors and cancer patients. Some clones are missing from TCRdb's copy, which holds only in-frame ones; the method was immunoSEQ multiplex PCR. The top ten hold under 20% of the sample, which has about 83,000 clones, roughly 89% seen once. The sequenced material came from blood. The receptors here all came from a middle-aged man in good health.

The chain recombines TRBV14 with TRBJ2-2; D is perhaps TRBD1 (6 bases). V was trimmed by 4 bases and J by 3 bases, leaving 15 bases between them. The CDR3 loop spans 16 amino acids. The germline CDR1 and CDR2 sequences are SGHDN and FVKESK. In DNA form, the CDR3 reads TGTGCCAGCAGCCCTCTACAGGGAAGGGACACCGGGGAGCTGTTTTTT. It codes for CASSPLQGRDTGELFF.

J is TRBJ1-4 and V is TRBV19, with TRBD1 as a possible D gene (5 bases). Trimming left V 8 bases short and J 7 bases short, with 11 bases between. The CDR3 loop spans 12 amino acids. Germline values: CDR1 LNHDA, CDR2 SQIVND (reference sequence). Written as DNA, the CDR3 is TGTGCCAGTGGAGTGAGGGGTGAAAAACTGTTTTTT. Translating it yields CASGVRGEKLFF.

The chain employs TRBV5-1 and TRBJ1-1, with 7 bases aligning to TRBD1. V lost 4 bases to trimming and J lost 0 bases; unmatched junction nucleotides: 3. This CDR3 comprises 14 residues. The germline gives CDR1 SGHRS, CDR2 YFSETQ. The CDR3 protein is CASSEGQLNTEAFF. The CDR3 DNA reads as TGCGCCAGCAGCGAGGGACAGCTGAACACTGAAGCTTTCTTT. Based on the CDR3 plus reference TRBV5-1 and TRBJ1-1, the full variable domain is KAGVTQTPRYLIKTRGQQVTLSCSPISGHRSVSWYQQTPGQGLQFLFEYFSETQRNKGNFPGRFSGRQFSNSRSEMNVSTLELGDSALYLCASSEGQLNTEAFFGQGTRLTVV.

V gene TRBV24-1 combines with J gene TRBJ2-2; no definite D call. CDR1 is KGHDR and CDR2 is SFDVKD in the germline V gene. This CDR3 has 14 amino acids. Between the trimmed V and J ends, which lost 6 bases and 5 bases, there was a span of 12 bases. The CDR3 nucleotides are TGTGCCACCAGTTCAACAGCCGTGACCGGGGAGCTGTTTTTT. The encoded protein is CATSSTAVTGELFF.

There are a few counts of this clone. The rearrangement joins TRBV4-1 to TRBJ1-5, with TRBD1 matching 8 bases. Germline V gene sequence: CDR1 MGHRA, CDR2 YSYEKL. V shed 4 bases, J shed 3 bases, and the junction held 2 bases outside the gene matches. The CDR3 extends over 14 amino acids. The CDR3 coding sequence is TGCGCCAGCAGCCTGGACAGGGACAATCAGCCCCAGCATTTT. Translated: CASSLDRDNQPQHF.

This CDR3 is CASSLETENTGELFF. In nucleotides, the CDR3 is TGTGCCAGCAGCTTAGAGACAGAGAACACCGGGGAGCTGTTTTTT. The chain uses TRBV7-6 and TRBJ2-2, with D maybe TRBD1 (5 bases). The CDR3 contains 15 residues. Trimming left V 1 base short and J 1 base short, with 7 bases between. Germline V gene data show CDR1 as SGHVS and CDR2 as FNYEAQ.

The chain combines TRBV5-6 with TRBJ1-1; D is ambiguous. V was cut by 0 bases and J by 5 bases, with 8 bases left in between. The CDR3 is 13 residues long. Germline V gene data show CDR1 as SGHDT and CDR2 as YYEEEE. The CDR3 is CASSLERETEAFF. The DNA of the CDR3 is TGTGCCAGCAGCTTGGAACGGGAAACTGAAGCTTTCTTT.

The chain has TRBV30 and TRBJ1-1, with D possibly matching TRBD1 (5 bases). Between the trimmed V and J ends, which lost 7 bases and 4 bases, there was a span of 19 bases. The CDR3 length is 14 residues. Per the germline V gene, CDR1 is GTSNPN and CDR2 is SVGIG (reference sequence). The chain's CDR3 is CASQPGRGGTEAFF. For the CDR3, the DNA is TGTGCCTCTCAACCGGGTCGTGGGGGCACTGAAGCTTTCTTT.

The gene calls are TRBV29-1 and TRBJ1-2, with D possibly being TRBD1 (5 bases). The ends were cut back, 3 bases at V and 3 bases at J, with 8 bases in the middle. The germline gives CDR1 SQVTM, CDR2 ANQGSEA. This CDR3 comprises 12 residues. The CDR3 DNA follows: TGCAGCGTTGAGGACATCCACTATGGCTACACCTTC. Its translation is CSVEDIHYGYTF.

The V call is TRBV24-1, the J call TRBJ2-1, with D possibly TRBD1 on 5 matching bases. CDR3 length: 14 amino acids. V was clipped by 3 bases and J by 4 bases, with 9 bases between them. The V gene's germline CDR1 is KGHDR and CDR2 SFDVKD. CDR3 nucleotide sequence: TGTGCCACCAGTGATGTGACAGTATACAATGAGCAGTTCTTC. This encodes CATSDVTVYNEQFF.

CDR3 protein: CASSYKWGGTEAFF. The CDR3 DNA follows: TGTGCCAGCAGTTACAAATGGGGAGGGACTGAAGCTTTCTTT. The V call is TRBV6-2 or TRBV6-3, the J call TRBJ1-1; no definite D call. The ends were cut back, 2 bases at V and 5 bases at J, with 12 bases in the middle. Germline V gene sequence: CDR1 MNHEY, CDR2 SVGEGT. The CDR3 sequence is 14 residues long.

This chain connects TRBV14 to TRBJ1-4; D remains unclear. Trimming removed 0 bases at V and 7 bases at J, with 12 bases between. Germline V gives CDR1 SGHDN, CDR2 FVKESK. The CDR3 spans 15 residues. As DNA, the CDR3 is TGTGCCAGCAGCCAAGATTCTTCCCAGAGTGAAAAACTGTTTTTT. Its translation is CASSQDSSQSEKLFF.

The chain carries TRBV7-9 and TRBJ1-2, with D maybe TRBD1 (6 bases). V was trimmed by 1 base and J by 4 bases, leaving 10 bases between them. Germline CDR1 reads SEHNR; CDR2 reads FQNEAQ (reference sequence). This CDR3 is built from 14 residues. CDR3 region: CASSLGTVPYGYTF. DNA of the CDR3: TGTGCCAGCAGCTTAGGGACAGTTCCCTATGGCTACACCTTC.

The CDR3, as DNA: TGTGCCAGCAGTCCTCTAGGATCAGGCTACACCTTC. It yields the protein CASSPLGSGYTF. This chain links TRBV28 with TRBJ1-2; unclear D gene. The CDR3 extends over 12 amino acids. V shed 5 bases and J shed 8 bases, with 12 bases lying between them. In germline, CDR1 is MDHEN, CDR2 SYDVKM.